A single T cell receptor beta chain is shown here with its context. Profiling relied on immunoSEQ multiplex PCR, and the TCRdb table lists in-frame clones only, not all of them. This table holds around 52,000 clones, around 90% found once. The sample belongs to a study of cytomegalovirus exposure and HLA in healthy donors. Losses at the gene ends were 0 bases for V and 0 bases for J; bases not matched to a gene: 4. The CDR3 is 15 amino acids. Germline V gene data show CDR1 as GTSNPN and CDR2 as SVGIG (reference sequence). Material: PBMCs. The genes are TRBV30 and TRBJ1-1; 7 bases are a match to TRBD1. The TCR originated in a woman in her 30s in good health and CMV-seronegative. CDR3 in DNA: TGTGCCTGGAGTGTTTACAGGGGCATGAACACTGAAGCTTTCTTT. Residues: CAWSVYRGMNTEAFF.